This is a list of T cell receptor beta chains from one sample in a study of cytomegalovirus exposure and HLA in healthy donors. TCRdb's table, derived via immunoSEQ multiplex PCR, lists solely in-frame clones and lacks some. This sample has 150,000 to 200,000 clones; around 79% occur once, and the top ten carry 4.3%. Sequences were obtained from PBMCs. The receptors originated from a man in his forties or fifties in good health and CMV-seronegative. Both conserved end residues are part of each CDR3. A D gene is named only where the DNA matches it firmly. Clone size is stated in some rows and not others, as once, few, many or a class when expanded.

D: TRBD1
size: .
V: TRBV10-2
J: TRBJ1-4
CDR3: CAVRGNSRNEKLFF
DNA: TGCGCCGTCAGGGGGAACAGCAGGAATGAAAAACTGTTTTTT

D: TRBD1
size: .
V: TRBV28
J: TRBJ2-7
CDR3: CASSAPTGGSYEQYF
DNA: TGTGCCAGCAGCGCCCCTACAGGGGGTTCCTACGAGCAGTACTTC

D: .
size: .
V: TRBV5-6
J: TRBJ1-2
CDR3: CASSLGARNYGYTF
DNA: TGTGCCAGCAGCTTGGGGGCAAGGAACTATGGCTACACCTTC

D: .
size: .
V: TRBV30
J: TRBJ1-2
CDR3: CAWSRGSTGYTF
DNA: TGTGCCTGGAGTAGGGGTTCGACGGGCTACACCTTC

D: .
size: .
V: TRBV2
J: TRBJ1-6
CDR3: CASSLQGEISPLHF
DNA: TGTGCCAGCAGTTTACAGGGTGAAATTTCACCCCTCCACTTT

D: TRBD1
size: .
V: TRBV27
J: TRBJ1-5
CDR3: CASSRGGGHQPQHF
DNA: TGTGCCAGCAGCCGAGGAGGGGGCCATCAGCCCCAGCATTTT

D: .
size: .
V: TRBV21-1
J: TRBJ2-7
CDR3: CASNMTISSYEQYF
DNA: TGTGCCAGCAACATGACAATAAGCTCCTACGAGCAGTACTTC

D: TRBD1
size: .
V: TRBV25-1
J: TRBJ2-7
CDR3: CASKGQGSHEQYF
DNA: TGTGCCAGCAAGGGACAGGGGTCCCACGAGCAGTACTTC

D: .
size: .
V: TRBV9
J: TRBJ2-5
CDR3: CASSVDSGHFQETQYF
DNA: TGTGCCAGCAGCGTAGACTCGGGACACTTCCAAGAGACCCAGTACTTC

D: TRBD1
size: .
V: TRBV30
J: TRBJ1-6
CDR3: CAWAGTGPSPLHF
DNA: TGTGCCTGGGCCGGGACAGGGCCATCACCCCTCCACTTT

D: .
size: once
V: TRBV15
J: TRBJ2-7
CDR3: CATSRETFGSYEQYF
DNA: TGTGCCACCAGCAGAGAAACATTCGGGTCCTACGAGCAGTACTTC

D: .
size: .
V: TRBV30
J: TRBJ2-7
CDR3: CAWRRDSLSQNQYF
DNA: TGTGCCTGGAGGCGGGATTCACTCTCGCAAAACCAGTACTTC

D: TRBD1
size: .
V: TRBV19
J: TRBJ2-7
CDR3: CASMPSQTGFGEQYF
DNA: TGTGCCAGTATGCCTTCACAGACAGGGTTCGGCGAGCAGTACTTC

D: .
size: .
V: TRBV5-4
J: TRBJ1-4
CDR3: CASSLRGLDEKLFF
DNA: TGTGCCAGCAGCCTCCGGGGGTTGGATGAAAAACTGTTTTTT

D: TRBD1
size: .
V: TRBV6-6
J: TRBJ1-2
CDR3: CASSYPQGAINYGYTF
DNA: TGTGCCAGCAGTTACCCACAGGGGGCGATTAACTATGGCTACACCTTC

D: .
size: .
V: TRBV27
J: TRBJ2-2
CDR3: CASSLRANTGELFF
DNA: TGTGCCAGCAGTTTGAGGGCGAACACCGGGGAGCTGTTTTTT

D: TRBD1
size: .
V: TRBV7-9
J: TRBJ1-5
CDR3: CASSVGQGARQPQHF
DNA: TGTGCCAGCAGCGTGGGACAGGGGGCTCGGCAGCCCCAGCATTTT

D: .
size: .
V: TRBV5-1
J: TRBJ2-1
CDR3: CASSLVSNEQFF
DNA: TGCGCCAGCAGCTTGGTATCCAATGAGCAGTTCTTC

D: .
size: .
V: TRBV5-4
J: TRBJ2-7
CDR3: CASSLAEHGALPSYEQYF
DNA: TGTGCCAGCAGCTTGGCCGAGCACGGAGCCCTACCTTCCTACGAGCAGTACTTC

D: .
size: .
V: TRBV6-5
J: TRBJ1-2
CDR3: CASSYQVWNYGYTF
DNA: TGTGCCAGCAGTTACCAGGTTTGGAACTATGGCTACACCTTC

D: TRBD2
size: .
V: TRBV7-9
J: TRBJ2-3
CDR3: CSSSLASGGGAGTQYF
DNA: TGTTCCAGCAGCTTGGCTAGCGGGGGGGGAGCTGGTACGCAGTATTTT

D: .
size: .
V: TRBV5-1
J: TRBJ2-3
CDR3: CASSLAGQGSSTDTQYF
DNA: TGCGCCAGCAGCTTGGCCGGCCAGGGAAGTAGCACAGATACGCAGTATTTT

D: .
size: .
V: TRBV6-5
J: TRBJ2-5
CDR3: CASNGGAQETQYF
DNA: TGTGCCAGCAACGGCGGGGCACAAGAGACCCAGTACTTC

D: TRBD1
size: .
V: TRBV7-8
J: TRBJ2-5
CDR3: CASSRRRGPQETQYF
DNA: TGTGCCAGCAGCCGACGCAGGGGGCCCCAAGAGACCCAGTACTTC

D: .
size: .
V: TRBV25-1
J: TRBJ2-7
CDR3: CASSEFGGDVSYEQYF
DNA: TGTGCCAGCAGTGAATTTGGCGGCGACGTCTCCTACGAGCAGTACTTC

D: TRBD2
size: once
V: TRBV5-1
J: TRBJ2-3
CDR3: CASSLRRGATDTQYF
DNA: TGCGCCAGCAGCTTGCGGCGGGGGGCGACAGATACGCAGTATTTT

D: .
size: .
V: TRBV9
J: TRBJ1-4
CDR3: CASSVLPGGAEKLFF
DNA: TGTGCCAGCAGCGTCCTCCCGGGAGGCGCGGAAAAACTGTTTTTT

D: TRBD2
size: .
V: TRBV29-1
J: TRBJ2-1
CDR3: CTADRGGRFNEQFF
DNA: TGCACCGCGGATCGGGGGGGGCGATTCAATGAGCAGTTCTTC

D: .
size: .
V: TRBV4-1
J: TRBJ2-7
CDR3: CASSQTQVQYF
DNA: TGCGCCAGCAGCCAAACACAGGTGCAGTACTTC

D: .
size: .
V: TRBV10-3
J: TRBJ2-6
CDR3: CAISGVTGRVPGDLSGANVLTF
DNA: TGTGCCATCAGTGGGGTCACAGGAAGAGTACCCGGAGATCTCTCTGGGGCCAACGTCCTGACTTTC

D: .
size: .
V: TRBV7-2
J: TRBJ1-1
CDR3: CASTPSAGEGTEAFF
DNA: TGTGCCAGCACCCCCTCAGCGGGGGAGGGCACTGAAGCTTTCTTT

D: TRBD1
size: .
V: TRBV29-1
J: TRBJ2-1
CDR3: CSVDSGGLNNEQFF
DNA: TGCAGCGTTGACTCAGGGGGCTTGAACAATGAGCAGTTCTTC